The 24 T cell receptor beta chains listed next were all sequenced from one sample in a study of shared clonotypes between healthy human individuals. Clones were sequenced by immunoSEQ multiplex PCR, and TCRdb holds only the in-frame ones, with some missing. The sample carries about 2.3 million clones, over 85% recorded once. The sequencing input was naive CD4+ T cells from PBMCs. The subset: CD45RA+ positively selected. These receptor sequences come from a man aged 18 to 29 in good health. Some clones in this sample may be carry-over from other donors' samples.

V is TRBV25-1 and J is TRBJ2-7; D is possibly TRBD1 (5 bases). Trimming left V 2 bases short and J 3 bases short, with 14 bases between. The CDR3 covers 15 residues. In germline, CDR1 is MGHDK, CDR2 SYGVNS. The CDR3 DNA sequence: TGTGCCAGCAGTGAAATAAAGGGGCAGAACTACGAGCAGTACTTC. The encoded protein is CASSEIKGQNYEQYF.

The chain combines TRBV7-2 with TRBJ1-1; D might be TRBD1 (5 bases). The CDR3 runs 12 residues. CDR1 is SGHTA, CDR2 FQGNSA, per germline. V was clipped by 5 bases and J by 6 bases, with 10 bases between them. The CDR3 spells CASSPGWAEAFF. DNA for the CDR3: TGTGCCAGCAGCCCAGGGTGGGCTGAAGCTTTCTTT.

J is TRBJ2-5 and V is TRBV7-3; D tentatively fits TRBD1 or TRBD2 (5 bases each). Trimming pared 5 bases from V and 4 bases from J, leaving 11 bases between. This CDR3 is 13 amino acids long. Germline CDR1 is SGHTA and CDR2 is FQGTGA. The CDR3 coding sequence is TGTGCCAGCAGCGCGAGGGGTCGAGAGACCCAGTACTTC. Protein: CASSARGRETQYF.

Points on this clone: Other DNA sequences in this specimen translate into the identical CDR3. This chain links TRBV5-8 with TRBJ2-7; D ambiguous. V gave up 2 bases and J gave up 3 bases, with 6 bases separating them. Germline loops: CDR1 SGHTS, CDR2 YDEGEE. The CDR3 covers 12 residues. CDR3 amino acids: CASSFLVYEQYF. The DNA of the CDR3 is TGTGCCAGCAGCTTCCTAGTCTACGAGCAGTACTTC.

The rearrangement uses TRBV4-1 and TRBJ1-2, with 11 nucleotides matching TRBD1. The junction had 4 bases not matched to a gene; V was cut back by 0 bases and J by 4 bases. The CDR3 length is 16 residues. Germline lookup yields CDR1 MGHRA and CDR2 YSYEKL. CDR3 residues: CASSQDWTGGSYGYTF. CDR3 nucleotides: TGCGCCAGCAGCCAAGATTGGACAGGGGGCAGCTATGGCTACACCTTC.

V gene TRBV6-1 combines with J gene TRBJ1-2, with a weak D call TRBD1 (6 bases). The V gene's germline CDR1 is MNHNS and CDR2 SASEGT. The CDR3 has 15 residues. V dropped 1 base and J dropped 8 bases, with 17 bases sitting between them. CDR3 sequence reads: CASSEVVGGSWGYTF. The CDR3 coding sequence is TGTGCCAGCAGTGAAGTAGTGGGGGGCTCGTGGGGCTACACCTTC.

This chain links TRBV7-6 with TRBJ2-7; tentative D call: TRBD2 (6 bases). Germline V gene sequence: CDR1 SGHVS, CDR2 FNYEAQ. V was cut by 1 base and J by 0 bases, with 10 bases left in between. The CDR3 runs to 15 residues. Here the CDR3 reads CASSLGAEGSYEQYF. DNA for the CDR3: TGTGCCAGCAGCTTAGGAGCGGAGGGCTCCTACGAGCAGTACTTC.

The chain recombines TRBV19 with TRBJ2-1, with 12 bases aligning to TRBD2. Per the germline V gene, CDR1 is LNHDA and CDR2 is SQIVND (reference sequence). The CDR3 is 16 residues long. J lost 4 bases, V lost 6 bases, and 7 bases had no gene match. The CDR3 nucleotides are TGTGCCAGTAGCCCTACTAGCGGGAGGTCTTACAATGAGCAGTTCTTC. This gives the protein CASSPTSGRSYNEQFF. The entire variable domain, with the rest obtained from reference TRBV19 and TRBJ2-1, is as follows: DGGITQSPKYLFRKEGQNVTLSCEQNLNHDAMYWYRQDPGQGLRLIYYSQIVNDFQKGDIAEGYSVSREKKESFPLTVTSAQKNPTAFYLCASSPTSGRSYNEQFFGPGTRLTVL.

For this clone: It may be a read error: a sequence one base away is much more abundant. Other DNA sequences of this sample code for an identical CDR3. The rearrangement links TRBV28 to TRBJ2-5, with D hard to call. CDR3 length: 11 residues. From germline, CDR1 is MDHEN and CDR2 SYDVKM. V was shortened by 4 bases and J by 3 bases, with 3 bases between the two germline ends. The CDR3 is CASSSEETQYF. CDR3 DNA sequence: TGTGCCAGCAGTTCGGAAGAGACCCAGTACTTC.

The chain is built from TRBV9 and TRBJ2-3; no reliable D call. The CDR3 spans 15 residues. Germline loops: CDR1 SGDLS, CDR2 YYNGEE. V dropped 3 bases and J dropped 3 bases, with 14 bases sitting between them. CDR3 loop: CASSATLFLTDTQYF. In nucleotides, the CDR3 is TGTGCCAGCAGCGCCACCCTCTTTTTGACAGATACGCAGTATTTT.

This chain uses TRBV5-1 with TRBJ2-3; 7 nucleotides agree with TRBD2. Looked up from germline, CDR1 is SGHRS and CDR2 is YFSETQ. The V gene end was trimmed by 1 base and the J gene end by 5 bases; junction bases not matched to a gene: 7. The CDR3 extends over 15 amino acids. The CDR3 DNA is TGCGCCAGCAGCTTGTCGGCGGGAGCCGAAGATACGCAGTATTTT. Protein: CASSLSAGAEDTQYF.

The genes are TRBV4-1 and TRBJ1-2, with 10 positions matching TRBD1. This CDR3 is built from 12 residues. V was clipped by 6 bases and J by 5 bases; unmatched bases: 0. Germline V CDR1 and CDR2: MGHRA, YSYEKL. CDR3 nucleotide sequence: TGCGCCAGCAGGGGACAGGGGTATGGCTACACCTTC. Translation gives CASRGQGYGYTF.

Concerning this clone: Other DNA sequences from this sample encode an identical CDR3 as well. Written as DNA, the CDR3 is TGTGCCAGCTCACCAACCAGCTCCTACGAGCAGTACTTC. This codes for CASSPTSSYEQYF. The chain couples TRBV18 to TRBJ2-7; D is ambiguous. Trimming shortened V by 2 bases and J by 0 bases, and 5 bases separated the two germline ends. The CDR3 length is 13 residues. The germline V gene encodes CDR1 KGHSH and CDR2 LQKENI.

The chain links TRBV28 to TRBJ1-2; D is possibly TRBD1 (5 bases). Germline CDR1 reads MDHEN; CDR2 reads SYDVKM. The CDR3 runs to 12 residues. V lost 8 bases to trimming and J lost 8 bases, with 15 bases between them. This CDR3 reads CASRSGRKGYTF. The DNA of the CDR3 is TGTGCCAGCCGCTCGGGGCGGAAAGGCTACACCTTC.

This clone has only one observation. J is TRBJ2-1 and V is TRBV5-1; perhaps TRBD2 as D (6 bases). The CDR3 has 16 residues. Germline-derived CDR1 and CDR2 are SGHRS and YFSETQ. The V gene lost 0 bases and the J gene lost 5 bases, with 15 bases spanning the gap. The CDR3 is CASSLDGRGRNNEQFF. CDR3 nucleotides: TGCGCCAGCAGCTTGGACGGGAGAGGTCGAAACAATGAGCAGTTCTTC.

This chain connects TRBV4-1 to TRBJ2-7; D not certain. There are 13 residues in the CDR3. The germline gives CDR1 MGHRA, CDR2 YSYEKL. V lost 1 base, J lost 8 bases, and 12 bases lay in between. The CDR3 DNA reads as TGCGCCAGCAGCCAAGTTCTAGGGTATAAGCAGTACTTC. Translated, it gives CASSQVLGYKQYF.

The sample holds one count of this clone. The sample holds other DNA sequences that translate to the same CDR3. The chain is built from TRBV28 and TRBJ1-2, with TRBD1 as a possible D gene (5 bases). This CDR3 has 15 amino acids. Trimming removed 3 bases at V and 2 bases at J, with 13 bases between. The germline gives CDR1 MDHEN, CDR2 SYDVKM. The CDR3 reads CASSFPGQGNYGYTF. The CDR3 DNA follows: TGTGCCAGCAGTTTCCCCGGGCAGGGCAACTATGGCTACACCTTC.

This chain links TRBV7-2 with TRBJ1-2; unclear D gene. This CDR3 contains 13 residues. CDR1 and CDR2 (germline): SGHTA, FQGNSA. Trimming took 1 base from V and 4 from J, leaving 7 bases between them. The CDR3 spells CASSLGLLYGYTF. DNA of the CDR3: TGTGCCAGCAGCTTAGGCCTACTCTATGGCTACACCTTC.

This chain uses TRBV29-1 with TRBJ2-5, with 9 bases aligning to TRBD1. The trim removed 3 bases at V and 5 bases at J, leaving 10 bases unmatched. CDR1 is SQVTM, CDR2 ANQGSEA, per germline. The CDR3 has 15 residues. The CDR3 reads CSVDRPQGAGETQYF. The DNA of the CDR3 is TGCAGCGTTGACCGCCCACAGGGGGCCGGTGAGACCCAGTACTTC.

In the case of this clone: Other DNA sequences in the sample encode the same CDR3. The chain couples TRBV7-2 to TRBJ2-1; 7 nucleotides match TRBD2. CDR3 length equals 13 residues. J was trimmed by 6 bases and V by 5 bases; bases with no gene match: 4. Germline loops: CDR1 SGHTA, CDR2 FQGNSA. The CDR3 sequence is CASSPRTSNEQFF. The CDR3 DNA reads as TGTGCCAGCAGCCCTAGGACTAGCAATGAGCAGTTCTTC. Full variable domain (rest looked up from reference TRBV7-2 and TRBJ2-1): GAGVSQSPSNKVTEKGKDVELRCDPISGHTALYWYRQSLGQGLEFLIYFQGNSAPDKSGLPSDRFSAERTGGSVSTLTIQRTQQEDSAVYLCASSPRTSNEQFFGPGTRLTVL.

The rearrangement joins TRBV11-3 to TRBJ1-2, with D unresolved. Looked up from germline, CDR1 is SGHNT and CDR2 is YENEEA. The V end was cut by 7 bases, the J end by 2 bases, with 8 bases between. This CDR3 comprises 12 residues. CDR3 DNA sequence: TGTGCCAGCAACTCCCCGAACTATGGCTACACCTTC. Protein product: CASNSPNYGYTF. Looking up the rest from reference TRBV11-3 and TRBJ1-2 gives the full variable domain: EAGVVQSPRYKIIEKKQPVAFWCNPISGHNTLYWYLQNLGQGPELLIRYENEEAVDDSQLPKDRFSAERLKGVDSTLKIQPAELGDSAVYLCASNSPNYGYTFGSGTRLTVV.

Turning to this clone: The sample has other DNA sequences that encode this CDR3 too. The chain employs TRBV28 and TRBJ1-2; tentatively, D is TRBD1 (5 bases). Trimming shortened V by 5 bases and J by 1 base, and 8 bases separated the two germline ends. The CDR3 is 13 residues long. Germline lookup yields CDR1 MDHEN and CDR2 SYDVKM. The CDR3 spells CASSQGDNYGYTF. DNA of the CDR3: TGTGCCAGCAGTCAGGGAGATAACTATGGCTACACCTTC.

J is TRBJ1-1 and V is TRBV19; 9 bases are a match to TRBD1. V lost 7 bases, J lost 1 base, and 13 bases stayed unmatched. Germline-derived CDR1 and CDR2 are LNHDA and SQIVND (reference sequence). CDR3 length equals 17 residues. The CDR3 here is CASNYGPRDRENTEAFF. CDR3 coding DNA: TGTGCCAGTAACTATGGCCCCCGGGACAGGGAGAACACTGAAGCTTTCTTT.

The CDR3: CASGLSGSYEQYF. The DNA of the CDR3 is TGTGCCAGCGGCCTGAGCGGGAGCTACGAGCAGTACTTC. V is TRBV25-1 and J is TRBJ2-7, with 8 nucleotides matching TRBD2. Germline loops: CDR1 MGHDK, CDR2 SYGVNS. CDR3 length equals 13 residues. After removal of 8 bases from V and 3 bases from J, the junction contained 6 bases not matched to a gene.